Below, 32 T cell receptor beta chains from the same sample are listed, as sequenced in a study of CD8 T cells in cerebrospinal fluid in Alzheimer's disease. TCRdb re-called the 10x single-cell sequencing reads and shows each CDR3 protein once, DNA omitted. The table gives about 1,200 distinct CDR3 sequences; the top ten clones make up about 8.2% of it. The material sequenced was cerebrospinal fluid. Receptors were obtained from a human donor with Alzheimer's disease.

In terms of frequency, this clonotype is large (0.1 to 1%). The J gene is TRBJ2-3, the V gene TRBV28; the TCRdb call, TRBD1, lacks DNA for checking. The length of the CDR3 is 14 residues. Germline V lookup: CDR1 MDHEN, CDR2 SYDVKM. Here the CDR3 reads CASSLPPPTDTQYF.

This clonotype is labeled medium-sized based on frequency. V usage is TRBV4-2 and J usage is TRBJ2-7; TCRdb's D call of TRBD2 is untestable without DNA. CDR1 is LGHNA, CDR2 YNFKEQ, per germline. This CDR3 comprises 16 residues. CDR3: CASSQGGLAGADEQYF.

By frequency, this clonotype registers medium-sized. The chain combines TRBV6-1 with TRBJ1-1. The germline CDR1 and CDR2 sequences are MNHNS and SASEGT. This CDR3 is built from 13 residues. CDR3 amino acids: CASRDRAVTEAFF.

This clonotype is deemed large by its frequency. This sequence joins TRBV28 and TRBJ2-7; the D call of TRBD1 rests on TCRdb alone, since no DNA is present to check it. Germline lookup yields CDR1 MDHEN and CDR2 SYDVKM. The CDR3 extends over 16 amino acids. The chain's CDR3 is CASSLTGGLHSYEQYF.

Measured by frequency, this clonotype is medium-sized. The chain has TRBV12-3 or TRBV12-4 and TRBJ2-7. The CDR3 has 12 amino acids. Here the CDR3 reads CASSFVGNLVVF.

This clonotype is labeled large (0.1 to 1%) based on frequency. The CDR3 loop reads CASRLAGTPGELFF. V usage is TRBV7-2 and J usage is TRBJ2-2. This CDR3 is built from 14 residues. The germline V gene encodes CDR1 SGHTA and CDR2 FQGNSA.

This clonotype ranks as medium-sized in terms of frequency. The chain joins TRBV6-2 or TRBV6-3 to TRBJ2-3. The CDR3 has 12 residues. The V gene's germline CDR1 is MNHEY and CDR2 SVGEGT. The CDR3 sequence: CASSWEADTQYF.

This clonotype is classed as medium-sized by frequency. The J gene is TRBJ1-2, the V gene TRBV2. This CDR3 has 15 amino acids. Germline V gene lookup returns CDR1 SNHLY and CDR2 FYNNEI. This CDR3 reads CASSIVPGGYYGYTF.

This clonotype counts as large (0.1 to 1%) by frequency. The V gene is TRBV5-1, the J gene TRBJ1-5; TCRdb reports TRBD1, a call that lacks DNA to check it against. CDR1 SGHRS and CDR2 YFSETQ come from the germline V gene. The CDR3 has 15 amino acids. CDR3: CASSTGTGGNQPQHF.

This clonotype is labeled medium-sized based on frequency. The chain combines TRBV27 with TRBJ2-1; TCRdb calls TRBD2, which cannot be checked without DNA. The germline V gene has CDR1 MNHEY and CDR2 SMNVEV (reference sequence). The CDR3 has 16 residues. The chain's CDR3 is CASRLLLAGGYNEQFF.

Frequency places this clonotype as medium-sized. The chain uses TRBV3-1 and TRBJ2-7; TCRdb picks TRBD1, but there is no DNA to check that call. The CDR3 loop spans 14 amino acids. From germline, CDR1 is LGHDT and CDR2 YNNKEL (reference sequence). The CDR3 here is CASSPRGSSYEQYF.

Frequency places this clonotype as medium-sized. The gene calls are TRBV5-1 and TRBJ1-2. CDR1 is SGHRS, CDR2 YFSETQ, per germline. The CDR3 length is 15 residues. Here the CDR3 reads CASSYNSQANYGYTF. Complete variable domain (other parts from reference TRBV5-1 and TRBJ1-2): KAGVTQTPRYLIKTRGQQVTLSCSPISGHRSVSWYQQTPGQGLQFLFEYFSETQRNKGNFPGRFSGRQFSNSRSEMNVSTLELGDSALYLCASSYNSQANYGYTFGSGTRLTVV.

This clonotype ranks as medium-sized in terms of frequency. The V call is TRBV12-3 or TRBV12-4, the J call TRBJ2-6; the TCRdb call, TRBD1, lacks DNA for checking. The CDR3 covers 16 residues. The CDR3 is CASSLMVGAGANVLTF.

This clonotype registers medium-sized by frequency. The CDR3: CASSFGASETEAFF. This chain connects TRBV27 to TRBJ1-1; TCRdb's D gene call, TRBD1, goes unchecked for lack of DNA. The germline V gene has CDR1 MNHEY and CDR2 SMNVEV (reference sequence). The length of the CDR3 is 14 residues.

This clonotype registers medium-sized by frequency. Here the CDR3 reads CASSFGPTYEQYF. The rearrangement links TRBV5-4 to TRBJ2-7. CDR1 is SGHNT, CDR2 YYREEE, per germline (reference sequence). The CDR3 is 13 residues long. The complete variable domain, with remaining parts taken from reference TRBV5-4 and TRBJ2-7, reads ETGVTQSPTHLIKTRGQQVTLRCSSQSGHNTVSWYQQALGQGPQFIFQYYREEENGRGNFPPRFSGLQFPNYSSELNVNALELDDSALYLCASSFGPTYEQYFGPGTRLTVT.

This clonotype registers medium-sized by frequency. The chain couples TRBV6-1 to TRBJ1-6; TCRdb calls TRBD1, which cannot be checked without DNA. The CDR3 is made up of 13 amino acids. Germline V lookup: CDR1 MNHNS, CDR2 SASEGT. This CDR3 reads CATRDRAVSPLHF.

This clonotype counts as medium-sized by frequency. The J gene is TRBJ2-1, the V gene TRBV5-1. This CDR3 is built from 14 residues. From germline, CDR1 is SGHRS and CDR2 YFSETQ. CDR3 in amino acids: CASSLVGFHNEQFF.

This clonotype is deemed medium-sized by its frequency. This rearrangement joins TRBV6-1 to TRBJ2-1; TCRdb's D call, TRBD1, is unchecked because there is no DNA. Looked up from germline, CDR1 is MNHNS and CDR2 is SASEGT. There are 11 residues in the CDR3. CDR3 amino acids: CAIDRGAEQFF.

This clonotype is deemed medium-sized by its frequency. V is TRBV4-2 and J is TRBJ2-1; the D gene TCRdb calls, TRBD1, cannot be checked with no DNA. This CDR3 spans 15 amino acids. Germline assignment: CDR1 LGHNA and CDR2 YNFKEQ. The CDR3 protein is CASSQLQGTLSEQFF.

By frequency, this clonotype is medium-sized. V usage is TRBV11-1 and J usage is TRBJ1-1; TCRdb picks TRBD1, but there is no DNA to check that call. Germline lookup yields CDR1 SGHAT and CDR2 FQDESV (reference sequence). The CDR3 has 14 residues. CDR3 region: CASSYPDRDTEAFF.

This clonotype is labeled medium-sized (0.01 to 0.1%) based on frequency. The chain has TRBV1 and TRBJ1-4. TRBV1 is a pseudogene segment. CDR3 length: 16 residues. The chain's CDR3 is CTSSPQGRGTNEKLFF.

This clonotype is labeled medium-sized based on frequency. The chain joins TRBV6-5 to TRBJ1-1. From germline, CDR1 is MNHEY and CDR2 SVGAGI. The CDR3 runs 15 residues. This CDR3 reads CASSYPAGVNTEAFF.

Judged by frequency, this clonotype is medium-sized. The chain couples TRBV18 to TRBJ2-1; TCRdb indicates TRBD1, and absent DNA this call remains unverified. The germline V gene encodes CDR1 KGHSH and CDR2 LQKENI. The CDR3 spans 15 residues. Here the CDR3 reads CASSPPNRVGNEQFF.

This clonotype is deemed large (0.1 to 1%) by its frequency. The chain joins TRBV6-6 to TRBJ1-1. The CDR3 loop spans 13 amino acids. Germline V lookup: CDR1 MNHNY, CDR2 SVGAGI (reference sequence). This CDR3 reads CASRTGPNTEAFF.

Frequency places this clonotype as large. The chain joins TRBV7-2 to TRBJ2-2. The CDR3 is 14 residues long. Germline CDR1 reads SGHTA; CDR2 reads FQGNSA. This chain's CDR3 is CASSLMSGPGELFF.

Judged by frequency, this clonotype is large. The chain carries TRBV20-1 and TRBJ1-2; TCRdb lists TRBD1, though no DNA is available to test this call. There are 14 residues in the CDR3. Germline CDR1 reads DFQATT; CDR2 reads SNEGSKA (reference sequence). The CDR3 here is CSATPGQGGDGYTF.

This clonotype shows up as large (0.1 to 1%) by frequency. This chain joins TRBV7-2 and TRBJ2-7; the TCRdb call, TRBD1, lacks DNA for checking. The CDR3 spans 16 residues. The germline CDR1 and CDR2 sequences are SGHTA and FQGNSA. The CDR3 loop is CASSPPQGGPLGEQYF.

By frequency, this clonotype registers large. J is TRBJ1-4 and V is TRBV3-1; TCRdb designates TRBD1, a call that cannot be tested without DNA. CDR1 LGHDT and CDR2 YNNKEL come from the germline V gene (reference sequence). The CDR3 sequence is 15 residues long. The CDR3 sequence is CASSQTGTSFEKLFF.

This clonotype is classed as medium-sized by frequency. CDR3 sequence reads: CATSPSHTSGRASGTGELFF. The chain employs TRBV24-1 and TRBJ2-2; TCRdb reports TRBD2, a call that lacks DNA to check it against. Germline values: CDR1 KGHDR, CDR2 SFDVKD. The CDR3 is 20 residues long.

This clonotype is medium-sized (0.01 to 0.1%) by frequency. The V and J genes are TRBV7-8 and TRBJ1-5; no DNA is available, so the TRBD1 call from TCRdb remains unchecked. Germline assignment: CDR1 SGHVS and CDR2 FQNEAQ. The CDR3 spans 16 residues. The chain's CDR3 is CASSYEGQGGDQPQHF.

Judged by frequency, this clonotype is large. J is TRBJ1-1 and V is TRBV14. CDR3 size: 13 residues. Germline V lookup: CDR1 SGHDN, CDR2 FVKESK. The CDR3 loop is CASSQDIVTEAFF.

This clonotype shows up as large by frequency. This chain joins TRBV5-5 and TRBJ2-3; as DNA is missing, the TRBD2 call by TCRdb cannot be tested. CDR1 and CDR2 (germline): SGHKS, YYEKEE (reference sequence). The CDR3 consists of 15 residues. The CDR3 sequence is CASSRGLPSTDTQYF.